This T cell receptor beta chain was obtained from a study of CD8+ T cells in alopecia areata. Findings and caveats of the study: Scalp and blood retained many expanded lesional clones during tofacitinib. Compared with normal scalp, lesional scalp had higher clonality and more expanded CD8+ clones.

RNA was isolated and reverse transcribed to cDNA, the sequencing template. Method: immunoSEQ multiplex PCR; TCRdb's copy keeps in-frame clones and lacks some. Altogether 250,000 to 300,000 clones are present, 58% being singletons, with the ten largest covering 1.8%. As concerns this clone: Antigen specificity is unknown.

This sample's treatment: oral pan-JAK inhibitor, 5-10 mg twice daily. The sequence derives from a human donor with alopecia areata. Sequencing used CD4+ T cells sorted from blood, obtained at week 24, from a patient treated with tofacitinib.

This CDR3 reads CASSSRKGTGTEAFF. In nucleotides, the CDR3 is TGTGCCAGCAGCTCTAGGAAGGGGACGGGCACTGAAGCTTTCTTT. The chain joins TRBV9 to TRBJ1-1, with a weak D call TRBD1 (5 bases). The CDR3 covers 15 residues. Germline loops: CDR1 SGDLS, CDR2 YYNGEE. The V gene lost 4 bases and the J gene lost 4 bases, with 17 bases spanning the gap.